Each of the 21 T cell receptor beta chains below was sequenced from the same sample in a study of T cell responses to AZD1222 COVID-19 vaccine. Method: immunoSEQ multiplex PCR; TCRdb's copy keeps in-frame clones and lacks some. The data hold 180,000 or so clones, with 90% to 95% observed a single time. The source material was peripheral blood, sampled 28 days after the second AZD1222 dose. The source is an adult who received the AZD1222 COVID-19 vaccine.

The chain recombines TRBV11-2 with TRBJ2-3, with 7 bases fitting TRBD2. V lost 1 base, J lost 2 bases, and 6 bases stayed unmatched. The CDR3 runs to 16 residues. Germline CDR1 reads SGHAT; CDR2 reads FQNNGV. The DNA for the CDR3 is TGTGCCAGCAGCTTAGTTGCGGGGGTCCTCACAGATACGCAGTATTTT. Protein: CASSLVAGVLTDTQYF.

The V and J genes are TRBV4-2 and TRBJ1-2; D uncertain. This CDR3 is built from 14 residues. The V gene lost 2 bases and the J gene lost 4 bases, with 11 bases spanning the gap. CDR1 is LGHNA, CDR2 YNFKEQ, per germline. CDR3 coding DNA: TGTGCCAGCAGCCAAACCGACTTTTCCTATGGCTACACCTTC. This gives the protein CASSQTDFSYGYTF.

This clone was recorded once. J is TRBJ1-2 and V is TRBV7-9; 8 bases align to TRBD1. V shed 3 bases, J shed 4 bases, and the junction held 7 bases outside the gene matches. Germline lookup yields CDR1 SEHNR and CDR2 FQNEAQ (reference sequence). This CDR3 comprises 15 residues. The chain's CDR3 is CASSFSQQGAYGYTF. The CDR3 DNA reads TGTGCCAGCAGCTTTTCTCAGCAGGGGGCCTATGGCTACACCTTC.

J is TRBJ1-2 and V is TRBV6-2 or TRBV6-3, with 12 bases matching TRBD1. Germline CDR1 is MNHEY and CDR2 is SVGEGT. This CDR3 is 16 amino acids long. The trim removed 4 bases at V and 5 bases at J, leaving 8 bases unmatched. The CDR3 is CASSSAGQGATYGYTF. The DNA of the CDR3 is TGTGCCAGCAGTTCTGCGGGACAGGGGGCGACGTATGGCTACACCTTC.

This chain connects TRBV9 to TRBJ2-7; TRBD2 might be the D (6 bases). V lost 3 bases to trimming and J lost 4 bases, with 11 bases between them. The CDR3 has 13 amino acids. Germline loops: CDR1 SGDLS, CDR2 YYNGEE. CDR3 protein: CASSAGVSYEQYF. For the CDR3, the DNA is TGTGCCAGCAGCGCGGGGGTGTCGTACGAGCAGTACTTC.

The V gene is TRBV7-8, the J gene TRBJ1-2; D may be TRBD1 (6 bases). V was pared by 3 bases and J by 8 bases, with 28 bases between. The V gene's germline CDR1 is SGHVS and CDR2 FQNEAQ. The CDR3 runs to 18 residues. The CDR3 reads CASSFTSLSGATQGGYTF. CDR3 bases: TGTGCCAGCAGCTTTACAAGCCTTTCGGGGGCCACCCAGGGGGGCTACACCTTC. The entire variable domain, with the rest obtained from reference TRBV7-8 and TRBJ1-2, is as follows: GAGVSQSPRYKVAKRGQDVALRCDPISGHVSLFWYQQALGQGPEFLTYFQNEAQLDKSGLPSDRFFAERPEGSVSTLKIQRTQQEDSAVYLCASSFTSLSGATQGGYTFGSGTRLTVV.

The chain combines TRBV7-3 with TRBJ1-1, with 7 bases aligning to TRBD1. CDR3 length equals 16 residues. After removal of 4 bases from V and 0 bases from J, the junction contained 8 bases not matched to a gene. The germline V gene encodes CDR1 SGHTA and CDR2 FQGTGA. CDR3 sequence reads: CASSSRQGRLNTEAFF. The CDR3 DNA is TGTGCCAGCAGCTCAAGACAGGGCCGATTGAACACTGAAGCTTTCTTT. The variable domain in full, with the rest retrieved from reference TRBV7-3 and TRBJ1-1, is GAGVSQTPSNKVTEKGKYVELRCDPISGHTALYWYRQSLGQGPEFLIYFQGTGAADDSGLPNDRFFAVRPEGSVSTLKIQRTERGDSAVYLCASSSRQGRLNTEAFFGQGTRLTVV.

The V call is TRBV4-1, the J call TRBJ1-6, with D possibly being TRBD1 (6 bases). V lost 0 bases and J lost 7, with 13 bases in between. This CDR3 is 16 amino acids long. The germline gives CDR1 MGHRA, CDR2 YSYEKL. In DNA, the CDR3 is TGCGCCAGCAGCCAAGATGCAACCCAGGGGAATTCACCCCTCCACTTT. As protein: CASSQDATQGNSPLHF.

The chain recombines TRBV11-2 with TRBJ2-3; D gene ambiguous. This CDR3 comprises 16 residues. The germline gives CDR1 SGHAT, CDR2 FQNNGV. Between the trimmed V and J ends, which lost 6 bases and 2 bases, there was a span of 18 bases. This CDR3 reads CASSQFNAALTDTQYF. The CDR3 DNA sequence: TGTGCCAGCAGTCAATTCAACGCGGCTCTCACAGATACGCAGTATTTT.

The chain joins TRBV28 to TRBJ1-1; TRBD1 matches 8 bases. The CDR3 runs 11 residues. V shed 6 bases, J shed 10 bases, and the junction held 4 bases outside the gene matches. Germline V CDR1 and CDR2: MDHEN, SYDVKM. CDR3 DNA sequence: TGTGCCAGCAGATCAGGGGGCAGAGCTTTCTTT. Protein: CASRSGGRAFF.

This clone was observed a few times. V gene TRBV3-1 (or the pseudogene TRBV3-2) combines with J gene TRBJ1-2, with 7 bases aligning to TRBD1. The CDR3 spans 15 residues. The V gene end was trimmed by 0 bases and the J gene end by 6 bases; junction bases not matched to a gene: 7. Germline lookup yields CDR1 LGHDT and CDR2 YNNKEL (reference sequence). The DNA of the CDR3 is TGTGCCAGCAGCCAAGACTGGGGAGGGGGCAATGGCTACACCTTC. As protein: CASSQDWGGGNGYTF.

This chain connects TRBV18 to TRBJ1-1; no firm D call. The V and J ends lost 6 bases and 0 bases respectively, with 8 bases between them. In germline, CDR1 is KGHSH, CDR2 LQKENI. This CDR3 is built from 13 residues. Here the CDR3 DNA reads TGTGCCAGCTCGACGGATATGAACACTGAAGCTTTCTTT. Translated: CASSTDMNTEAFF.

The chain has TRBV7-3 and TRBJ2-1, with TRBD2 matching over 9 bases. Germline CDR1 and CDR2: SGHTA and FQGTGA. CDR3 size: 16 residues. Trimming cost V 5 bases and J 10 bases; bases outside gene matches: 15. In DNA, the CDR3 is TGTGCCAGCAGCCCTGGATCGGGACTAGCCTCATCCGAGCAGTTCTTC. It encodes CASSPGSGLASSEQFF.

V usage is TRBV15 and J usage is TRBJ2-2; TRBD1 matches at 7 bases. The CDR3 consists of 15 residues. The trim removed 0 bases at V and 6 bases at J, leaving 4 bases unmatched. Germline assignment: CDR1 LNHNV and CDR2 YYDKDF (reference sequence). This chain's CDR3 is CATSRDSTGSGELFF. The CDR3 region has the DNA TGTGCCACCAGCAGAGATTCGACAGGGTCCGGGGAGCTGTTTTTT.

This sequence joins TRBV6-2 or TRBV6-3 and TRBJ1-2; 7 nucleotides match TRBD1. Trimming removed 1 base from V and 4 bases from J; junction bases left unmatched: 3. Germline values: CDR1 MNHEY, CDR2 SVGEGT. The CDR3 is made up of 14 amino acids. In nucleotides, the CDR3 is TGTGCCAGCAGTTACTACCGGGACAGCTATGGCTACACCTTC. Amino acids: CASSYYRDSYGYTF.

The gene calls are TRBV6-5 and TRBJ1-2; 7 bases map to TRBD1. Per the germline V gene, CDR1 is MNHEY and CDR2 is SVGAGI. V lost 3 bases and J lost 8; bases outside the gene matches: 6. This CDR3 comprises 13 residues. The CDR3 DNA reads as TGTGCCAGCAGTTATCCCACAGGGGTCGGCTACACCTTC. Translating gives CASSYPTGVGYTF.

The V gene is TRBV9, the J gene TRBJ2-5, with D possibly TRBD2 on 5 matching bases. This CDR3 contains 13 residues. In germline, CDR1 is SGDLS, CDR2 YYNGEE. The V gene lost 3 bases and the J gene lost 5 bases, with 11 bases spanning the gap. The CDR3 here is CASSGTDMETQYF. CDR3 sequence (DNA): TGTGCCAGCAGCGGGACTGATATGGAGACCCAGTACTTC. The full variable domain, rest sourced from reference TRBV9 and TRBJ2-5, is DSGVTQTPKHLITATGQRVTLRCSPRSGDLSVYWYQQSLDQGLQFLIQYYNGEERAKGNILERFSAQQFPDLHSELNLSSLELGDSALYFCASSGTDMETQYFGPGTRLLVL.

The CDR3 reads CASSLTSGGSRDTQYF. CDR3 in DNA: TGTGCCAGCAGCCTAACTAGCGGGGGGTCCCGAGATACGCAGTATTTT. The rearrangement joins TRBV5-4 to TRBJ2-3; the match to TRBD2 covers 12 bases. Germline loops: CDR1 SGHNT, CDR2 YYREEE (reference sequence). The CDR3 contains 16 residues. Losses at the gene ends were 4 bases for V and 5 bases for J; bases not matched to a gene: 8.

This clone was found a few times. The chain employs TRBV19 and TRBJ2-3, with 11 bases fitting TRBD2. V trimming: 3 bases; J trimming: 3 bases; junction bases outside the gene matches: 11. Germline V gene sequence: CDR1 LNHDA, CDR2 SQIVND (reference sequence). The CDR3 is made up of 18 amino acids. The CDR3 DNA reads as TGTGCCAGTAGTATTGACTGGGGGACTAGCGGTATGACAGATACGCAGTATTTT. Its translation: CASSIDWGTSGMTDTQYF.

This clone has only one observation. The rearrangement uses TRBV7-9 and TRBJ2-3, with 7 bases matching TRBD1. The CDR3 covers 17 residues. Germline V lookup: CDR1 SEHNR, CDR2 FQNEAQ (reference sequence). J was trimmed by 0 bases and V by 4 bases; bases with no gene match: 10. CDR3: CASSSTQGSGSTDTQYF. In nucleotides, the CDR3 is TGTGCCAGCAGCTCCACACAGGGGTCGGGTAGCACAGATACGCAGTATTTT.

The chain has TRBV7-9 and TRBJ1-4; D call uncertain. The CDR3 runs to 14 residues. Germline V gene data show CDR1 as SEHNR and CDR2 as FQNEAQ (reference sequence). V lost 5 bases and J 8 bases, leaving 15 bases between the germline ends. The CDR3 DNA reads as TGTGCCAGCAGCCCCGGGAGGGATAGAGAAAAACTGTTTTTT. This sequence encodes CASSPGRDREKLFF.